This T cell receptor (beta chain) is from a study of blood T cell repertoires in COVID-19. Study as a whole: Specimens from acute and convalescent COVID-19 originated in the United States, Italy and Spain. T cells, B-cell-depleted T cells, or PBMCs supplied cDNA or gDNA.

Per the germline V gene, CDR1 is SGHNT and CDR2 is YENEEA. V was cut by 2 bases and J by 8 bases, with 12 bases left in between. This CDR3 region has 13 residues. In the original processing: The authors estimated nucleated cell counts from reference gene primer amplification. The method was immunoSEQ multiplex PCR; TCRdb's version includes in-frame clones alone and lacks a portion of them. V and J calls and clone size are those listed in that table; D and trimming were worked out from the DNA. Of fewer than 90,000 clones in the sample, approximately 80% are singletons; the top ten hold more than 6%. Recruited during active infection, patients (from Seattle) were subsequently followed longitudinally.

Sample: peripheral blood. The origin of this receptor is an older man with COVID-19, enrolled during active disease. The V call is TRBV11-3, the J call TRBJ1-1; maybe TRBD1 (6 bases). Here the CDR3 reads CASSLQQGREAFF. The CDR3 bases are TGTGCCAGCAGCTTACAACAGGGTAGGGAAGCTTTCTTT. Using reference TRBV11-3 and TRBJ1-1 for the parts outside the CDR3, the full variable domain is EAGVVQSPRYKIIEKKQPVAFWCNPISGHNTLYWYLQNLGQGPELLIRYENEEAVDDSQLPKDRFSAERLKGVDSTLKIQPAELGDSAVYLCASSLQQGREAFFGQGTRLTVV.